This T cell receptor (beta chain) was captured in a study of blood T cell repertoires in COVID-19. Across the study: COVID-19 samples, acute and convalescent, were from the United States, Italy and Spain. T cells, B-cell-depleted T cells, or PBMCs supplied cDNA or gDNA.

In the study's own analysis: From reference gene primer amplification, estimates of nucleated cell counts were derived. Here immunoSEQ multiplex PCR was the method, and the copy in TCRdb shows in-frame clones only, minus some. That table is the source of V, J and clone size, and D and trimming were worked out from the DNA. The repertoire holds some 390,000 clones, with around 91% as singletons. Germline V gene sequence: CDR1 LGHNT, CDR2 FRNRAP. V shed 4 bases and J 1 base; nucleotides not matched to a gene: 5. CDR3 size: 15 residues. The clonotype was recovered from a man aged 25 to 45 who had recovered from COVID-19. V usage is TRBV12-5 and J usage is TRBJ2-3; 7 bases fit TRBD2. The sequenced sample was PBMCs or T cells enriched from blood (not recorded which). The CDR3 here is CASGWRSGGTDTQYF. CDR3 coding DNA: TGTGCTAGTGGTTGGAGGAGCGGGGGCACAGATACGCAGTATTTT.